This T cell receptor (beta chain) was sequenced during a study of molecular identifiers for immune sequencing clone quantification. Study conclusions and caveats: More than 97% of effector molecules, versus under 1% of naive-cell molecules, belonged to clones above 20 RNA copies.

TCRdb analysed the PCR reads with MiXCR anew, one entry per CDR3 protein. The data show nearly 650,000 distinct CDR3 sequences, roughly 27% seen once. CDR3 size: 13 residues. V shed 0 bases and J shed 7 bases, with 5 bases lying between them. The germline V gene has CDR1 KGHDR and CDR2 SFDVKD. This clonotype was seen ten or more times. Antigen unknown. The sequence was collected from a human donor in good health. Some libraries in this study had Jurkat cell RNA spiked in. The rearrangement links TRBV24-1 to TRBJ2-2; no clear D. Sequenced: naive CD8+ T cells from blood, with Jurkat cell RNA spiked in. Documented subset: FACS-sorted CD8+CD4-CCR7+CD45RA+ naive T cells. As DNA, the CDR3 is TGTGCCACCAGTGATTTGTTGGTCGGGGAGCTGTTTTTT. Encoded protein: CATSDLLVGELFF.